Presented here are 31 T cell receptor beta chains from one specimen sequenced in a study of shared clonotypes between healthy human individuals. Assay used: immunoSEQ multiplex PCR; TCRdb lists only in-frame clones, some missing. The sample has about 680,000 clones; approximately 90% are singletons. CD45RO-negative, CCR7-positively selected cells formed the naive CD8 fraction, excluding terminally differentiated effector memory CD45RA+ cells. Sequenced material: naive CD8+ T cells sorted from blood. The receptor set was obtained from a man aged 25 to 45 in good health.

Points on this clone: An end of the junction differs from the germline gene, which may be a read error. The CDR3: CASSQELEWETQYF. The CDR3 nucleotides are TGTGCTAGCAGTCAAGAGCTAGAGTGGGAGACCCAGTACTTC. This chain links TRBV7-7 with TRBJ2-5; D unclear. Per the germline V gene, CDR1 is SSHAT and CDR2 is FNYEAQ (reference sequence). This CDR3 has 14 amino acids. Based on the CDR3 plus reference TRBV7-7 and TRBJ2-5, the full variable domain is GAGVSQSPRYKVTKRGQDVTLRCDPISSHATLYWYQQALGQGPEFLTYFNYEAQPDKSGLPSDRFSAERPEGSISTLTIQRTEQRDSAMYRCASSQELEWETQYFGPGTRLLVL.

This chain links TRBV9 with TRBJ1-3; possible D gene TRBD1, 6 bases. The CDR3 totals 15 residues. Deletions cut 3 bases from V and 2 bases from J, with 12 bases between. Per germline, CDR1 SGDLS and CDR2 YYNGEE. In DNA, the CDR3 is TGTGCCAGCAGCGGAACCGGGACACCTGGAAACACCATATATTTT. The encoded protein is CASSGTGTPGNTIYF. The whole variable domain, filled in from reference TRBV9 and TRBJ1-3, reads DSGVTQTPKHLITATGQRVTLRCSPRSGDLSVYWYQQSLDQGLQFLIQYYNGEERAKGNILERFSAQQFPDLHSELNLSSLELGDSALYFCASSGTGTPGNTIYFGEGSWLTVV.

The chain carries TRBV7-2 and TRBJ2-1; weak D call: TRBD2 (5 bases). Germline V gene lookup returns CDR1 SGHTA and CDR2 FQGNSA. V was shortened by 6 bases and J by 8 bases, with 26 bases between the two germline ends. This CDR3 has 17 amino acids. CDR3 DNA sequence: TGTGCCAGCAGGAGCTTCGTTGGACTCGGCCGTTTAGATGAGCAGTTCTTC. It specifies CASRSFVGLGRLDEQFF.

The CDR3 coding sequence is TGTGCCAGCAATATGGGCCCCTCATACGAGCAGTACTTC. Translating gives CASNMGPSYEQYF. The J gene is TRBJ2-7, the V gene TRBV27; no clear D gene. Trimming took 7 bases from V and 4 from J, leaving 14 bases between them. This CDR3 is built from 13 residues. Germline assignment: CDR1 MNHEY and CDR2 SMNVEV (reference sequence).

The chain is built from TRBV18 and TRBJ2-7; D gene uncertain. The CDR3 extends over 14 amino acids. Germline-derived CDR1 and CDR2 are KGHSH and LQKENI. Trimming stripped 0 bases from V and 4 bases from J, with 10 bases between. CDR3 sequence reads: CASSPPNNLYEQYF. In DNA, the CDR3 is TGTGCCAGCTCACCACCTAACAACCTGTACGAGCAGTACTTC.

The genes are TRBV6-5 and TRBJ2-5; 11 bases agree with TRBD2. This CDR3 has 15 residues. Trimming removed 6 bases from V and 3 bases from J; junction bases left unmatched: 6. Germline CDR1 and CDR2: MNHEY and SVGAGI. CDR3 region: CASRQSTSGKETQYF. The CDR3, as DNA: TGTGCCAGCAGGCAGTCGACTAGCGGGAAAGAGACCCAGTACTTC.

This chain joins TRBV7-9 and TRBJ1-3; the match to TRBD1 covers 7 bases. Germline V gene sequence: CDR1 SEHNR, CDR2 FQNEAQ (reference sequence). V dropped 7 bases and J dropped 4; count of bases not matched to a gene: 10. The CDR3 runs to 15 residues. The CDR3 nucleotides are TGTGCCAGCAAGCAGGGGGAAACGAGAGGAAACACCATATATTTT. This encodes CASKQGETRGNTIYF.

CDR3 nucleotide sequence: TGTGCCAGCAGTCCAGAAGAGGGGAAACTAGAAGAGACCCAGTACTTC. It encodes CASSPEEGKLEETQYF. The chain is built from TRBV27 and TRBJ2-5; D is possibly TRBD1 or TRBD2 (5 bases each). The CDR3 is made up of 16 amino acids. Trimming stripped 5 bases from V and 3 bases from J, with 19 bases between. Germline CDR1 is MNHEY and CDR2 is SMNVEV (reference sequence).

Concerning this clone itself: The identical CDR3 is also encoded by other nucleotide sequences in the sample. This chain links TRBV27 with TRBJ2-7; no clear D gene. The CDR3 is made up of 12 amino acids. V lost 3 bases to trimming and J lost 6 bases, with 9 bases between them. Germline lookup yields CDR1 MNHEY and CDR2 SMNVEV (reference sequence). Here the CDR3 DNA reads TGTGCCAGCAGTTTCGGTCGGTCCGAGCAGTACTTC. Its translation is CASSFGRSEQYF.

This clone was seen a single time. V and J are TRBV29-1 and TRBJ2-7; TRBD1 is a possible D gene (5 bases). Germline CDR1 reads SQVTM; CDR2 reads ANQGSEA. The ends were cut back, 4 bases at V and 3 bases at J, with 10 bases in the middle. The CDR3 has 12 residues. The CDR3 region has the DNA TGCAGCGTTGGCCCCCAGGGCTACGAGCAGTACTTC. This encodes CSVGPQGYEQYF.

This clone was counted a single time. The genes are TRBV19 and TRBJ2-7, with TRBD1 matching 9 bases. The ends lost 3 bases at V and 5 bases at J; junction bases unmatched: 11. The CDR3 has 16 residues. Germline V CDR1 and CDR2: LNHDA, SQIVND (reference sequence). The CDR3 here is CASSIWAGTGINEQYF. In DNA, the CDR3 is TGTGCCAGTAGTATTTGGGCCGGGACAGGGATCAACGAGCAGTACTTC.

The chain combines TRBV27 with TRBJ1-2; tentatively, D is TRBD1 (5 bases). This CDR3 spans 14 amino acids. Per the germline V gene, CDR1 is MNHEY and CDR2 is SMNVEV (reference sequence). Trimming shortened V by 3 bases and J by 2 bases, and 10 bases separated the two germline ends. The CDR3: CASSFQGLNYGYTF. The CDR3 DNA follows: TGTGCCAGCAGTTTCCAGGGTCTCAACTATGGCTACACCTTC.

The chain recombines TRBV28 with TRBJ1-1; D possibly corresponds to TRBD1 (5 bases). This CDR3 contains 12 residues. V was clipped by 2 bases and J by 12 bases, with 13 bases between them. Germline CDR1 is MDHEN and CDR2 is SYDVKM. CDR3 sequence: CASSLTLAGTFF. CDR3 bases: TGTGCCAGCAGTTTAACATTGGCAGGGACTTTCTTT.

The rearrangement links TRBV27 to TRBJ2-5; 7 nucleotides agree with TRBD1. Germline V lookup: CDR1 MNHEY, CDR2 SMNVEV (reference sequence). The CDR3 runs 15 residues. J was trimmed by 2 bases and V by 3 bases; bases with no gene match: 6. DNA of the CDR3: TGTGCCAGCAGTTTTTACAGGGGAACACAAGAGACCCAGTACTTC. Protein product: CASSFYRGTQETQYF.

V is TRBV6-5 and J is TRBJ1-1; TRBD1 matches at 7 bases. V dropped 2 bases and J dropped 4; count of bases not matched to a gene: 7. Germline CDR1 is MNHEY and CDR2 is SVGAGI. This CDR3 has 15 residues. The CDR3 bases are TGTGCCAGCAGTTACGAACCCCAGGGGGGCACTGAAGCTTTCTTT. This encodes CASSYEPQGGTEAFF.

The chain combines TRBV21-1 with TRBJ2-2; the D call in the table, TRBD2, was not verified against the DNA. TRBV21-1 is a pseudogene locus. The CDR3 is 19 residues long. CDR3 in amino acids: CASSKEGQGLSSNTGELFF. As DNA, the CDR3 is TGTGCCAGCAGCAAAGAGGGGCAGGGACTATCTTCGAACACCGGGGAGCTGTTTTTT.

The V call is TRBV4-3, the J call TRBJ1-4; 10 bases line up with TRBD1. Unmatched junction bases numbered 7, after V lost 0 bases and J lost 6 bases. CDR3 length: 17 amino acids. CDR1 and CDR2 from the germline V gene are LGHNA and YSLEER. CDR3 residues: CASSQDQVGTGDEKLFF. The CDR3 DNA follows: TGCGCCAGCAGCCAAGATCAAGTTGGGACAGGGGATGAAAAACTGTTTTTT.

The genes are TRBV7-3 and TRBJ2-2; maybe TRBD1 (5 bases). V lost 5 bases to trimming and J lost 10 bases, with 14 bases between them. The CDR3 runs 13 residues. Per the germline V gene, CDR1 is SGHTA and CDR2 is FQGTGA. CDR3 loop: CASSHPPGKELFF. The CDR3 coding sequence is TGTGCCAGCAGCCACCCCCCAGGGAAGGAGCTGTTTTTT.

The V gene is TRBV28, the J gene TRBJ1-2; 12 bases are shared with TRBD1. Per germline, CDR1 MDHEN and CDR2 SYDVKM. Unmatched junction bases numbered 9, after V lost 2 bases and J lost 8 bases. The CDR3 contains 16 residues. The CDR3 DNA reads TGTGCCAGCAGTTTAATGGGGGACAGGGGGCGATGGGGCTACACCTTC. This translates into CASSLMGDRGRWGYTF.

The chain is built from TRBV7-8 and TRBJ2-1; no definite D call. CDR1 and CDR2 from the germline V gene are SGHVS and FQNEAQ. This CDR3 has 14 amino acids. V gave up 5 bases and J gave up 4 bases, with 12 bases separating them. Here the CDR3 DNA reads TGTGCCAGCAGCCTCAACCTTAGATACAATGAGCAGTTCTTC. This gives the protein CASSLNLRYNEQFF.

The chain couples TRBV10-1 to TRBJ2-1, with 9 bases that match TRBD1. Germline V lookup: CDR1 WNHNN, CDR2 SYGVQD (reference sequence). CDR3 length: 14 residues. After removal of 1 base from V and 8 bases from J, the junction contained 3 bases not matched to a gene. CDR3 in amino acids: CASSEYRGRDEQFF. The CDR3, as DNA: TGCGCCAGCAGTGAGTACAGGGGGCGCGATGAGCAGTTCTTC.

The V call is TRBV5-4, the J call TRBJ2-7; D tentatively reads TRBD1 or TRBD2 (6 bases each). The CDR3 runs 15 residues. Germline V gene data show CDR1 as SGHNT and CDR2 as YYREEE (reference sequence). Trimming stripped 0 bases from V and 3 bases from J, with 13 bases between. The CDR3 sequence: CASSLVWGAGYEQYF. CDR3 sequence (DNA): TGTGCCAGCAGCTTGGTATGGGGGGCAGGCTACGAGCAGTACTTC.

The rearrangement uses TRBV4-1 and TRBJ2-7, with 12 bases lining up with TRBD2. The V gene end was trimmed by 0 bases and the J gene end by 3 bases; junction bases not matched to a gene: 6. Per germline, CDR1 MGHRA and CDR2 YSYEKL. The CDR3 totals 17 residues. Written as DNA, the CDR3 is TGCGCCAGCAGCCAAGAACTAGCGGGAGGAGGGATCTACGAGCAGTACTTC. This translates into CASSQELAGGGIYEQYF.

V is TRBV18 and J is TRBJ2-1; 11 nucleotides match TRBD2. J was trimmed by 6 bases and V by 6 bases; bases with no gene match: 1. Germline-derived CDR1 and CDR2 are KGHSH and LQKENI. CDR3 length: 13 amino acids. CDR3 nucleotides: TGTGCCAGCTCGCTAGCGGGAGGCAATGAGCAGTTCTTC. Translating it yields CASSLAGGNEQFF.

The chain links TRBV28 to TRBJ2-7, with 9 nucleotides matching TRBD2. The CDR3 is 19 residues long. V lost 4 bases, J lost 0 bases, and 16 bases stayed unmatched. Germline V gives CDR1 MDHEN, CDR2 SYDVKM. This CDR3 is CASSWGGGASGILSYEQYF. The CDR3 region has the DNA TGTGCCAGCAGTTGGGGGGGAGGGGCTAGCGGGATCCTCTCCTACGAGCAGTACTTC.

The genes are TRBV19 and TRBJ2-7; 7 nucleotides match TRBD2. V lost 7 bases and J lost 3; bases outside the gene matches: 6. Germline V gene sequence: CDR1 LNHDA, CDR2 SQIVND (reference sequence). The CDR3 contains 13 residues. The CDR3 DNA sequence: TGTGCCAGTAACCCGGGGGGAATCTACGAGCAGTACTTC. This codes for CASNPGGIYEQYF.

The chain has TRBV5-1 and TRBJ1-2; D is ambiguous. Germline CDR1 is SGHRS and CDR2 is YFSETQ. Trimming took off 1 base at V and 0 bases at J, with 10 bases between the two ends. The CDR3 has 15 residues. The CDR3 is CASSLSPAPNYGYTF. CDR3 coding DNA: TGCGCCAGCAGCTTGTCACCAGCCCCTAACTATGGCTACACCTTC.

The chain joins TRBV4-3 to TRBJ2-7; TRBD1 matches 10 bases. Trimming removed 1 base from V and 6 bases from J; junction bases left unmatched: 6. Germline lookup yields CDR1 LGHNA and CDR2 YSLEER. The CDR3 is 15 residues long. The CDR3, as DNA: TGCGCCAGCAGCCAAGCCGGGACAGGGGTAGTCGAGCAGTACTTC. Encoded protein: CASSQAGTGVVEQYF.

The chain is built from TRBV6-5 and TRBJ2-7; 9 nucleotides agree with TRBD2. Germline loops: CDR1 MNHEY, CDR2 SVGAGI. V shed 5 bases and J 6 bases; nucleotides not matched to a gene: 5. The CDR3 length is 13 residues. CDR3 in amino acids: CASSLAGTFEQYF. Written as DNA, the CDR3 is TGTGCCAGCAGTCTAGCGGGAACGTTCGAGCAGTACTTC.

V and J are TRBV28 and TRBJ2-7; D is possibly TRBD2 (5 bases). The CDR3 contains 15 residues. In germline, CDR1 is MDHEN, CDR2 SYDVKM. The V gene lost 6 bases and the J gene lost 2 bases, with 17 bases spanning the gap. Written as DNA, the CDR3 is TGTGCCAGCAGAGGTGGGGTGACTAACCCCTACGAGCAGTACTTC. The encoded protein is CASRGGVTNPYEQYF. The full variable domain, its missing parts supplied by reference TRBV28 and TRBJ2-7, is DVKVTQSSRYLVKRTGEKVFLECVQDMDHENMFWYRQDPGLGLRLIYFSYDVKMKEKGDIPEGYSVSREKKERFSLILESASTNQTSMYLCASRGGVTNPYEQYFGPGTRLTVT.

This clone was picked up many times. The V call is TRBV27, the J call TRBJ1-2; D perhaps matches TRBD1 (5 bases). Trimming cost V 6 bases and J 2 bases, with 16 bases left between them. The CDR3 has 15 amino acids. CDR1 and CDR2 from the germline V gene are MNHEY and SMNVEV (reference sequence). CDR3 DNA: TGTGCCAGCAGCCCAATGGCGGGGGGAAACTATGGCTACACCTTC. It is translated as CASSPMAGGNYGYTF.